What follows describes a single T cell receptor (beta chain). The entry originates in a study of blood T cell repertoires in COVID-19. Overall study context: Samples of COVID-19 (acute and convalescent) were obtained from the United States, Italy and Spain. T cells, B-cell-depleted T cells, or PBMCs provided the cDNA or gDNA that served as material.

Study processing details: Quantification of nucleated cells was approximated via reference gene primer amplification. Only in-frame clones appear in the TCRdb table, and some are missing; sequencing was by immunoSEQ multiplex PCR. From that table come the V and J calls and clone size; the DNA was used to work out D and trimming. The table has just over 60,000 clones, more than 60% seen once; the top ten hold 20%. The CDR3 sequence is 13 residues long. CDR1 LNHDA and CDR2 SQIVND come from the germline V gene (reference sequence). The V and J ends lost 3 bases and 7 bases respectively, with 10 bases between them.

Sequencing was performed on peripheral blood. The V gene is TRBV19, the J gene TRBJ1-5; D is perhaps TRBD1 (5 bases). This clonotype originated in a woman of 80 years or more with active or convalescent COVID-19. The CDR3 nucleotides read TGTGCCAGTAGTATCGGGGGGACGCAGCCCCAGCATTTT. Translation: CASSIGGTQPQHF.